This TCR beta chain was sequenced in a study of CD8 T cells in Susac syndrome. Study-wide background: Each patient with Susac syndrome, at the time of blood draw, was therapy-naive, on corticosteroids, or on intravenous immunoglobulin alone. Study-wide points: By the study's own acknowledgment, its TCR sequencing and HLA analysis included relatively few individuals. Where Susac syndrome CD4+ T cell repertoires were concerned, no clonal expansion was evident.

With random hexamers, reverse transcription was performed on roughly 0.45 to 1 ug of RNA. In TCRdb, the immunoSEQ multiplex PCR reads were re-called with MiXCR into one record per CDR3 protein. Here the sample spans 130,000 to 150,000 distinct CDR3 sequences, nearly 97% being singletons. Worth noting for this clonotype: Its antigen remains unknown.

Sequencing was performed on CD4+ T cells from PBMCs. The TCR comes from a human donor with Susac syndrome.

CDR3 residues: CASNPAGGGETQYF. DNA for the CDR3: TGTGCCAGCAATCCAGCGGGAGGCGGTGAGACCCAGTACTTC. The gene calls are TRBV2 and TRBJ2-5; 9 bases fit TRBD2. CDR1 and CDR2 (germline): SNHLY, FYNNEI. Germline trimming cut 7 bases from V and 5 bases from J; bases unmatched to any gene: 8. This CDR3 spans 14 amino acids.